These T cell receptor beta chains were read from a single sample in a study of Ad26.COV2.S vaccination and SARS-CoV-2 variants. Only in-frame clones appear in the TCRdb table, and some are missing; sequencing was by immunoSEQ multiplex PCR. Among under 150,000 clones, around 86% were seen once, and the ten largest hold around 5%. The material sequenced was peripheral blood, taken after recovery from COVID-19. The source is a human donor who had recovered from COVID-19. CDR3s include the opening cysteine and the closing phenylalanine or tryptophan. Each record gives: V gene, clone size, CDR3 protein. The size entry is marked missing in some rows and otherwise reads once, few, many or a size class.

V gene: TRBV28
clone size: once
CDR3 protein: CATRSSYEQYF

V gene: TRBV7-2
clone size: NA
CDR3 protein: CASSTYLTEKQFF

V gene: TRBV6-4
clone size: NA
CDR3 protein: CASSDLPTGTEAFF

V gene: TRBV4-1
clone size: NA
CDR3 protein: CASSQRGQGRSPHPQETQYF

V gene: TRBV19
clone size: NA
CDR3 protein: CASSINPGTEAFF

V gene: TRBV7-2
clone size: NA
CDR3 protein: CASSSTGTAIYEQYF

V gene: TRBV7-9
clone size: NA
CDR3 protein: CASSLDSSPLHF

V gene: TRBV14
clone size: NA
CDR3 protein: CASSTGTGWLAEAFF

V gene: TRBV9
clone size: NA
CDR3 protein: CASSRYRGEDEKLFF

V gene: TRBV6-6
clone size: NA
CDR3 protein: CASRSGTGPGEQYF

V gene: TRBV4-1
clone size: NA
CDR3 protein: CASSQPGQGRRNTEAFF

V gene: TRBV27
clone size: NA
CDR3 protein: CASPQEDSNF

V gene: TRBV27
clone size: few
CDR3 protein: CASKDGLSNQPQHF

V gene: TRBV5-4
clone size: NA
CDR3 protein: CASSLGDRSSNYGYTF

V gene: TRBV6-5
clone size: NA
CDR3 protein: CASRGPGGIDNEQFF

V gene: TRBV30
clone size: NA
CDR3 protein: CAWKGSSNEKLFF

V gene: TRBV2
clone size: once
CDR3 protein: CASSPGLAGGLDTQYF

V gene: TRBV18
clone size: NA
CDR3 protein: CASSPQHGLVLFF

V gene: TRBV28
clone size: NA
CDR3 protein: CASSLRRGQTYEQYF

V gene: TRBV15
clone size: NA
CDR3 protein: CATSNHRRGTGELFF

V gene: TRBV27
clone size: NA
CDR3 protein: CASSLNRGGGEQFF

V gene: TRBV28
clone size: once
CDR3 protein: CASSSRDTQYF